Included here is one T cell receptor beta chain sequence, with context. The antigen is not known. TCRdb reanalyzed the 5' RACE reads, giving one entry per CDR3 protein sequence and no DNA. In all, the sample yields around 380,000 distinct CDR3 sequences. This sample was included in a study of monozygotic twins with inflammatory bowel disease. Study results and caveats: No one strong IBD-associated signal or clonotype was supported. Versus healthy twins, IBD patients showed fewer clonotypes shared with others, especially with disease activity.

Sequencing was carried out using blood. The sequence was obtained from a human donor with ulcerative colitis or Crohn's disease, or a healthy co-twin of an affected twin (not recorded which).

CDR3 sequence reads: CASSLLRGGSYNEQFF. The V gene is TRBV7-8, the J gene TRBJ2-1; the TCRdb D gene call, TRBD2, has no DNA to confirm it. The CDR3 sequence is 16 residues long. CDR1 and CDR2 from the germline V gene are SGHVS and FQNEAQ.